The 30 T cell receptor beta chains below all came from one sample that was sequenced in a study of T cells in Graves' hyperthyroidism and ophthalmopathy. Amplified TCR beta CDR3 regions came from RNA transcripts. A first-round RT-PCR of the TCR CDR3 used the HTBI primer set. TCRdb redid the calling of the multiplex PCR reads with MiXCR, one entry per CDR3 protein. The table has hundreds of thousands of distinct CDR3 sequences, around 19% seen once. The sample comprised blood. The source is a woman aged 45-60 years with Graves' hyperthyroidism that later progressed to Graves' ophthalmopathy.

The DNA for the CDR3 is TGTGCCACCAGCAGAGATAGGTATGGCTACACCTTC. This translates into CATSRDRYGYTF. The chain couples TRBV15 to TRBJ1-2; the D is unclear. The CDR3 consists of 12 residues. The V end was cut by 0 bases, the J end by 5 bases, with 4 bases between. CDR1 is LNHNV and CDR2 is YYDKDF in the germline V gene (reference sequence).

This clonotype appeared a few times. This chain uses TRBV6-2 or TRBV6-3 with TRBJ2-3; the match to TRBD2 covers 11 bases. The V gene end was trimmed by 2 bases and the J gene end by 3 bases; junction bases not matched to a gene: 4. Germline CDR1 is MNHEY and CDR2 is SVGEGT. CDR3 length equals 16 residues. Written as DNA, the CDR3 is TGTGCCAGCAGTTACCGGGGACTAGCGGAGACAGATACGCAGTATTTT. Its protein is CASSYRGLAETDTQYF.

This sequence joins TRBV2 and TRBJ2-1; D not certain. CDR1 and CDR2 from the germline V gene are SNHLY and FYNNEI. V was pared by 2 bases and J by 4 bases, with 12 bases between. The CDR3 contains 15 residues. DNA for the CDR3: TGTGCCAGCAGTGAATTTGACACGCAGTACAATGAGCAGTTCTTC. Protein product: CASSEFDTQYNEQFF.

The chain uses TRBV6-1 and TRBJ1-4; D is unclear. V was cut by 8 bases and J by 3 bases, with 13 bases left in between. The CDR3 extends over 14 amino acids. Germline CDR1 is MNHNS and CDR2 is SASEGT. Here the CDR3 reads CASVRSAANEKLFF. In nucleotides, the CDR3 is TGTGCCAGCGTCAGGTCGGCGGCTAATGAAAAACTGTTTTTT.

This clonotype was picked up a small number of times. The rearrangement joins TRBV12-5 to TRBJ1-2; a possible D gene is TRBD1 (6 bases). The CDR3 contains 15 residues. Trimming stripped 0 bases from V and 3 bases from J, with 11 bases between. Germline-derived CDR1 and CDR2 are LGHNT and FRNRAP. CDR3 DNA sequence: TGTGCTAGTGGTTTGGTCCGGACAGTAGACTATGGCTACACCTTC. This gives the protein CASGLVRTVDYGYTF.

The V call is TRBV5-6, the J call TRBJ2-7, with D maybe TRBD2 (5 bases). The CDR3 loop spans 14 amino acids. CDR1 is SGHDT, CDR2 YYEEEE, per germline. Trimming shortened V by 2 bases and J by 3 bases, and 12 bases separated the two germline ends. The CDR3 DNA is TGTGCCAGCAGCTTAGGAGACGGGAACTACGAGCAGTACTTC. This sequence encodes CASSLGDGNYEQYF.

This clonotype occurred many times. The J gene is TRBJ2-1, the V gene TRBV6-1; 8 bases fit TRBD1. The CDR3 has 18 amino acids. With V trimmed by 6 bases and J by 4 bases, 17 bases remained unmatched. Germline CDR1 and CDR2: MNHNS and SASEGT. This CDR3 is CASRGLLGQGKPYNEQFF. Here the CDR3 DNA reads TGTGCCAGCAGGGGCCTCCTCGGACAGGGCAAACCTTACAATGAGCAGTTCTTC.

The genes are TRBV6-1 and TRBJ1-5; D is uncertain. Germline V gene sequence: CDR1 MNHNS, CDR2 SASEGT. The ends were cut back, 7 bases at V and 0 bases at J, with 19 bases in the middle. The CDR3 has 17 residues. CDR3 sequence (DNA): TGTGCCAGCACCCCAGCGAACGCACGCTATAGCAATCAGCCCCAGCATTTT. Translated, it gives CASTPANARYSNQPQHF.

Many counts were recorded for this clonotype. The CDR3, as DNA: TGTGCCAGCAGTTTGGAAGGGCGTTCCTACAATGAGCAGTTCTTC. Translating it yields CASSLEGRSYNEQFF. This rearrangement joins TRBV28 to TRBJ2-1; no firm D call. Germline V gene sequence: CDR1 MDHEN, CDR2 SYDVKM. This CDR3 has 15 residues. V was cut by 3 bases and J by 1 base, with 10 bases left in between.

This clonotype was found many times. V gene TRBV18 combines with J gene TRBJ1-1; possible D gene TRBD1, 5 bases. The CDR3 runs to 15 residues. Looked up from germline, CDR1 is KGHSH and CDR2 is LQKENI. The V and J ends lost 5 bases and 4 bases respectively, with 17 bases between them. The CDR3 reads CASSFRQRGVTEAFF. For the CDR3, the DNA is TGTGCCAGCTCATTCAGACAGCGAGGTGTCACTGAAGCTTTCTTT.

This clonotype showed up many times. The chain links TRBV30 to TRBJ1-1, with TRBD1 identical over 9 bases. Germline CDR1 GTSNPN, CDR2 SVGIG (reference sequence). With 3 bases clipped from V and 4 bases from J, the junction kept 15 bases outside the gene matches. The CDR3 length is 17 residues. DNA of the CDR3: TGTGCCTGGAGGGGCGACCGGGACAGGGTAGGAGGCACTGAAGCTTTCTTT. Translating gives CAWRGDRDRVGGTEAFF. Drawing the rest from reference TRBV30 and TRBJ1-1, the complete variable domain is SQTIHQWPATLVQPVGSPLSLECTVEGTSNPNLYWYRQAAGRGLQLLFYSVGIGQISSEVPQNLSASRPQDRQFILSSKKLLLSDSGFYLCAWRGDRDRVGGTEAFFGQGTRLTVV.

A remark on this clonotype: This could be a read error, since a much larger clone is one nucleotide away. The J gene is TRBJ2-1, the V gene TRBV7-6, with 14 bases that match TRBD2. This CDR3 is 15 amino acids long. Germline V gene lookup returns CDR1 SGHVS and CDR2 FNYEAQ. V gave up 3 bases and J gave up 9 bases; unmatched junction bases: 4. The CDR3 spells CASSLTSGGAIEQFF. The CDR3 region has the DNA TGTGCCAGCAGCTTGACTAGCGGGGGGGCGATTGAGCAGTTCTTC.

The chain combines TRBV7-9 with TRBJ2-1; D possibly corresponds to TRBD1 (6 bases). This CDR3 has 16 residues. Germline V CDR1 and CDR2: SEHNR, FQNEAQ (reference sequence). V lost 3 bases, J lost 6 bases, and 18 bases lay in between. CDR3 residues: CASSLQGLGGFNEQFF. The CDR3 DNA sequence: TGTGCCAGCAGCTTGCAGGGTCTAGGGGGTTTCAATGAGCAGTTCTTC.

The chain recombines TRBV29-1 with TRBJ1-1; D gene unclear. The V end was cut by 3 bases, the J end by 6 bases, with 5 bases between. There are 10 residues in the CDR3. The germline V gene encodes CDR1 SQVTM and CDR2 ANQGSEA. The chain's CDR3 is CSVEDPEAFF. CDR3 coding DNA: TGCAGCGTTGAGGACCCTGAAGCTTTCTTT.

The J gene is TRBJ2-2, the V gene TRBV9; TRBD2 matches at 9 bases. The V gene end was trimmed by 4 bases and the J gene end by 1 base; junction bases not matched to a gene: 5. Germline CDR1 reads SGDLS; CDR2 reads YYNGEE. This CDR3 has 16 amino acids. The chain's CDR3 is CASSRTRGGNTGELFF. The CDR3 nucleotides read TGTGCCAGCAGCCGGACGCGGGGGGGGAACACCGGGGAGCTGTTTTTT.

This chain uses TRBV5-1 with TRBJ2-1, with D uncertain. The V end was cut by 2 bases, the J end by 8 bases, with 11 bases between. Germline V CDR1 and CDR2: SGHRS, YFSETQ. The CDR3 runs to 13 residues. The CDR3 nucleotides read TGCGCCAGCAGCTTTAATAAGGAGCATGAGCAGTTCTTC. Translated, it gives CASSFNKEHEQFF.

A word on this clonotype: This may be a read error: a much more frequent sequence differs by one nucleotide. The chain is built from TRBV3-1 and TRBJ1-1, with a possible D match to TRBD1 (5 bases). The CDR3 contains 16 residues. Trimming removed 5 bases from V and 3 bases from J, with 19 bases in between. In germline, CDR1 is LGHDT, CDR2 YNNKEL (reference sequence). The CDR3 spells CASSLGLGGGDTEAFF. CDR3 DNA sequence: TGTGCCAGCAGCTTAGGGTTAGGCGGGGGAGACACTGAAGCTTTCTTT.

This clonotype has more than one count but fewer than ten. This chain uses TRBV27 with TRBJ2-7; 7 bases are shared with TRBD1. Looked up from germline, CDR1 is MNHEY and CDR2 is SMNVEV (reference sequence). The junction had 5 bases not matched to a gene; V was cut back by 6 bases and J by 0 bases. CDR3 length: 14 amino acids. Here the CDR3 DNA reads TGTGCCAGCAGAGACAGGGTCCTCTCCTACGAGCAGTACTTC. It translates to CASRDRVLSYEQYF.

This clonotype was seen many times. This chain connects TRBV7-8 to TRBJ2-3; TRBD2 aligns across 7 bases. The CDR3 totals 15 residues. Per the germline V gene, CDR1 is SGHVS and CDR2 is FQNEAQ. Unmatched junction bases numbered 5, after V lost 4 bases and J lost 1 base. CDR3 DNA sequence: TGTGCCAGCAGCTACCCGGGGGGAGGCACAGATACGCAGTATTTT. Amino acid sequence: CASSYPGGGTDTQYF.

The chain has TRBV5-1 and TRBJ1-2; TRBD1 aligns across 11 bases. Per the germline V gene, CDR1 is SGHRS and CDR2 is YFSETQ. The V segment lost 4 bases and the J segment 3 bases; nucleotides outside the gene matches: 11. The CDR3 consists of 17 residues. CDR3 in DNA: TGCGCCAGCAGCAAGGGACAGGGGGGATTGATGGACTATGGCTACACCTTC. It translates to CASSKGQGGLMDYGYTF.

This clonotype came up many times. This chain joins TRBV6-6 and TRBJ2-7; 11 bases match TRBD2. Trimming cost V 2 bases and J 1 base; bases outside gene matches: 7. CDR1 is MNHNY and CDR2 is SVGAGI in the germline V gene (reference sequence). The CDR3 is 17 residues long. CDR3 region: CASSYELPSGGSYEQYF. As DNA, the CDR3 is TGTGCCAGCAGTTACGAACTACCTAGCGGGGGGTCCTACGAGCAGTACTTC.

The sample holds a few counts of this clonotype. This CDR3 is CASRDRGGGYGYTF. The CDR3 region has the DNA TGTGCCAGCAGGGACAGGGGCGGAGGCTATGGCTACACCTTC. The J gene is TRBJ1-2, the V gene TRBV5-5; TRBD1 agrees at 9 bases. The CDR3 is 14 amino acids. With 5 bases clipped from V and 4 bases from J, the junction kept 6 bases outside the gene matches. Germline assignment: CDR1 SGHKS and CDR2 YYEKEE (reference sequence). The full variable domain, in which reference TRBV5-5 and TRBJ1-2 provide the parts outside the CDR3, is DAGVTQSPTHLIKTRGQQVTLRCSPISGHKSVSWYQQVLGQGPQFIFQYYEKEERGRGNFPDRFSARQFPNYSSELNVNALLLGDSALYLCASRDRGGGYGYTFGSGTRLTVV.

Ten or more counts support this clonotype. The chain couples TRBV11-2 to TRBJ1-1; 11 bases fit TRBD1. The CDR3 is 16 residues long. V was pared by 5 bases and J by 10 bases, with 15 bases of the junction left unmatched. The germline CDR1 and CDR2 sequences are SGHAT and FQNNGV. The DNA of the CDR3 is TGTGCCAGCAGCCCAAGAATGGGACAGGGGGTTAATTTAGCTTTCTTT. The encoded protein is CASSPRMGQGVNLAFF.

This clonotype was seen repeatedly, ten times or more. V and J are TRBV15 and TRBJ1-1, with unresolved D. Trimming removed 9 bases from V and 0 bases from J, with 11 bases in between. The CDR3 extends over 13 amino acids. Germline CDR1 LNHNV, CDR2 YYDKDF (reference sequence). CDR3 nucleotides: TGTGCCACATACAGAGAAGTGAACACTGAAGCTTTCTTT. The encoded protein is CATYREVNTEAFF.

This clonotype turned up a few times. The chain has TRBV5-6 and TRBJ2-3; D call uncertain. The germline V gene has CDR1 SGHDT and CDR2 YYEEEE. CDR3 length: 16 residues. Trimming removed 4 bases at V and 3 bases at J, with 18 bases between. The CDR3: CASSTPEPEGTDTQYF. The CDR3 DNA is TGTGCCAGCAGCACCCCAGAACCCGAAGGAACAGATACGCAGTATTTT.

The table lists this clonotype with a count of one. One base away lies a much larger clone, so this may be a sequencing read error. The chain joins TRBV13 to TRBJ1-1, with D possibly being TRBD1 (6 bases). This CDR3 spans 15 amino acids. Germline V lookup: CDR1 PRHDT, CDR2 FYEKMQ (reference sequence). The CDR3 loop reads CASGLVLGAITEAFF. As DNA, the CDR3 is TGTGCCAGCGGCTTAGTCTTGGGGGCGATCACTGAAGCTTTCTTT.

V usage is TRBV12-3 or TRBV12-4 and J usage is TRBJ2-3, with 8 bases aligning to TRBD1. The CDR3 length is 16 residues. Losses at the gene ends were 5 bases for V and 4 bases for J; bases not matched to a gene: 11. The CDR3 sequence: CASSPSTGVFSDTQYF. Here the CDR3 DNA reads TGTGCCAGCAGTCCTTCGACAGGGGTGTTTTCAGATACGCAGTATTTT.

J is TRBJ1-4 and V is TRBV3-1; a possible D gene is TRBD1 (6 bases). The CDR3 totals 14 residues. The V end was cut by 7 bases, the J end by 11 bases, with 20 bases between. Germline assignment: CDR1 LGHDT and CDR2 YNNKEL (reference sequence). CDR3 protein: CASTRKEGVGKLFF. The CDR3 DNA reads as TGTGCCAGCACCAGAAAAGAGGGGGTTGGGAAACTGTTTTTT.

Only a few counts were recorded for this clonotype. The chain joins TRBV15 to TRBJ1-2; D remains ambiguous. Germline CDR1 is LNHNV and CDR2 is YYDKDF (reference sequence). This CDR3 spans 14 amino acids. V was clipped by 5 bases and J by 2 bases, with 12 bases between them. The CDR3 protein is CATSGRGGNYGYTF. The CDR3 region has the DNA TGTGCCACCAGCGGCCGGGGTGGGAACTATGGCTACACCTTC.

This clonotype was observed a handful of times. The chain is built from TRBV18 and TRBJ1-2; 7 bases agree with TRBD1. The V segment lost 3 bases and the J segment 4 bases; nucleotides outside the gene matches: 8. CDR3 length equals 15 residues. Germline-derived CDR1 and CDR2 are KGHSH and LQKENI. This CDR3 is CASSPTGTETYGYTF. DNA for the CDR3: TGTGCCAGCTCACCTACCGGGACAGAGACCTATGGCTACACCTTC.